This TCR beta chain was retrieved from a study of CD8 T cells in ankylosing spondylitis. Findings and limits, study-wide: Seemingly distinctive of ankylosing spondylitis blood was a TCR beta motif formed by eight highly homologous variants. A subset of motif variants has previously been described in the synovial fluid and blood of reactive arthritis.

To note about this clonotype: Its antigen is as yet unknown.

TCRdb re-called the 5' RACE reads with MiXCR, one entry per CDR3 protein. The data show over 700,000 distinct CDR3 sequences, about 20% seen once. Specimen: blood, either unsorted or a sorted T cell fraction (not recorded which). This receptor was taken from a male donor with ankylosing spondylitis.

The CDR3 DNA reads as TGTGCCAGCAGCCCCCGACTAGCTGAGAACAATGAGCAGTTCTTC. Protein sequence: CASSPRLAENNEQFF. The chain couples TRBV7-2 to TRBJ2-1; 7 bases are shared with TRBD2. Germline CDR1 reads SGHTA; CDR2 reads FQGNSA. Trimming cost V 5 bases and J 5 bases; bases outside gene matches: 9. CDR3 size: 15 residues.